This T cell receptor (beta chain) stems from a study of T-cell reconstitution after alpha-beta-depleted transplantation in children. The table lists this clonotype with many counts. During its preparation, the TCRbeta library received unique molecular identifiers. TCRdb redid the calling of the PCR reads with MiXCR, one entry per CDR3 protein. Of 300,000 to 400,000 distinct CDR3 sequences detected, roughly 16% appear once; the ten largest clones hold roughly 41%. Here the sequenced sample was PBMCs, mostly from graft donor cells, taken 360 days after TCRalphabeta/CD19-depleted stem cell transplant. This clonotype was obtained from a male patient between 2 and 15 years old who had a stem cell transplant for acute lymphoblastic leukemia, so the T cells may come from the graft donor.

CDR3 loop: CSARSYGPANTGELFF. The CDR3 DNA sequence: TGCAGTGCTAGATCCTATGGCCCCGCGAACACCGGGGAGCTGTTTTTT. The chain employs TRBV20-1 and TRBJ2-2; D is unclear. The germline V and J ends were trimmed by 2 bases and 0 bases, with 13 bases remaining between them. Germline CDR1 DFQATT, CDR2 SNEGSKA (reference sequence). CDR3 length: 16 amino acids.